The present T cell receptor (beta chain) was sequenced within a study of metastatic and nonmetastatic thyroid tumors. Overall study context: Where malignant and benign thyroid patients were concerned, repertoires were compared across blood and tumor or nodule tissue. The study's findings and limits: Malignant tumors reportedly showed significantly higher TCR beta diversity than benign nodules in both blood and tumor.

Each patient went into thyroid surgery without having received any treatment. This CDR3 has 13 amino acids. Germline V gene lookup returns CDR1 SGHAT and CDR2 FQNNGV. V was clipped by 0 bases and J by 12 bases, with 12 bases between them. Study processing details: In papillary thyroid cancer, a distant-metastasis classifier was built using CDR3 differences across clinicopathological groups. TCRdb ran MiXCR on the PCR reads. V and J calls and clone size were set by TCRdb, not the authors. The sample consists of 50,000 to 65,000 clones, roughly a sixth of them appearing once. In the case of this clone: The antigen remains unidentified.

The origin of this receptor is a female donor with papillary thyroid cancer or a benign thyroid nodule (not recorded which). Some clones in this sample may be carry-over from other donors' samples. The sequencing input was blood. The chain carries TRBV11-2 and TRBJ2-1; TRBD1 or TRBD2 may be the D gene (5 bases each). The CDR3 DNA reads TGTGCCAGCAGCTTAGATATCCGGGACCGGCAGTTCTTC. Translation: CASSLDIRDRQFF.